This is a list of T cell receptor beta chains from one sample in a study of blood T cell repertoires in COVID-19. Only in-frame clones appear in the TCRdb table, and some are missing; sequencing was by immunoSEQ multiplex PCR. Among roughly 120,000 clones listed, about 79% were seen once. The sample consisted of peripheral blood. The source of these receptors is an elderly woman with active or convalescent COVID-19. Both conserved end residues are trimmed from each CDR3.

v_call,j_call,cdr3_aa
TRBV10-2,TRBJ1-3,ASSLGQAHSGNTIY
TRBV6-2/TRBV6-3,TRBJ2-1,ASSADRETHNEQF
TRBV6-5,TRBJ1-2,ASSPAGTEMGGYT
TRBV27,TRBJ1-5,ASTTGLGQPQH
TRBV6-6,TRBJ1-5,ASSYPEPEQPQH
TRBV19,TRBJ1-1,ASRIPGMNTEAF
TRBV12-3/TRBV12-4,TRBJ2-1,ASSHGLAHEQF
TRBV10-3,TRBJ1-1,AISPGGNPEAF
TRBV18,TRBJ2-5,ASSLRTGQETQY
TRBV18,TRBJ2-1,ASSPFRLAGGLTNEQF